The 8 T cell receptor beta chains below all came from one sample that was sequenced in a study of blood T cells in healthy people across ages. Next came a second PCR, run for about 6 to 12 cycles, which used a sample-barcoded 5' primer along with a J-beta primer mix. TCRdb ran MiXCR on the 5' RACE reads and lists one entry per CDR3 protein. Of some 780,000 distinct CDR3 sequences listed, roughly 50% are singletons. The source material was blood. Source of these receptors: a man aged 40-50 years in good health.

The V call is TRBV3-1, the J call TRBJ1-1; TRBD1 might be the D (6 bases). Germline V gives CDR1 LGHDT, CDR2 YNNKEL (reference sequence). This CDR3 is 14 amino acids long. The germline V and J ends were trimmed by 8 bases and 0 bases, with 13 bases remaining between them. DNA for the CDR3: TGTGCCAGCGGAGAAGGGGGGATGAACACTGAAGCTTTCTTT. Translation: CASGEGGMNTEAFF. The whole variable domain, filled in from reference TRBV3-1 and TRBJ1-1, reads DTAVSQTPKYLVTQMGNDKSIKCEQNLGHDTMYWYKQDSKKFLKIMFSYNNKELIINETVPNRFSPKSPDKAHLNLHINSLELGDSAVYFCASGEGGMNTEAFFGQGTRLTVV.

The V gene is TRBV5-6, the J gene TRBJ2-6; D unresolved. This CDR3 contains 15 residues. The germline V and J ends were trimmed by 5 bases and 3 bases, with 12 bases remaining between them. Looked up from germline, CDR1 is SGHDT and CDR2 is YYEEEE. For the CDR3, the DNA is TGTGCCAGCAGTGGGCAGCGTTATGGGGCCAACGTCCTGACTTTC. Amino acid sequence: CASSGQRYGANVLTF.

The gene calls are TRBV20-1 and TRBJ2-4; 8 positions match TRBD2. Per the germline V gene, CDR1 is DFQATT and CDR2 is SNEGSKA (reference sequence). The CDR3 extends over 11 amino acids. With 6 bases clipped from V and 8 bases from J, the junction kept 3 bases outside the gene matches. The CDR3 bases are TGCAGTGCCCCCGGGGGGGACATTCAGTACTTC. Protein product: CSAPGGDIQYF.

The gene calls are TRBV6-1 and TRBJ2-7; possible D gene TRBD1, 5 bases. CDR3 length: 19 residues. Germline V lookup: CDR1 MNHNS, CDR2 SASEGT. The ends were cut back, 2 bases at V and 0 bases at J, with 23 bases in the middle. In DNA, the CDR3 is TGTGCCAGCAGTGAAATTAGGGGTGCAAGGGGAAAAAGCTCCTACGAGCAGTACTTC. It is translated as CASSEIRGARGKSSYEQYF.

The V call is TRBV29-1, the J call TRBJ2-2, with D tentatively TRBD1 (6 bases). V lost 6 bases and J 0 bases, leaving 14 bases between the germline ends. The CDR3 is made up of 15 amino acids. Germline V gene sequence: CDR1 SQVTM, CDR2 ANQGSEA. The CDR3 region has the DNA TGCAGCGTAGGGGCAGGGGCCGCGAACACCGGGGAGCTGTTTTTT. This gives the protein CSVGAGAANTGELFF.

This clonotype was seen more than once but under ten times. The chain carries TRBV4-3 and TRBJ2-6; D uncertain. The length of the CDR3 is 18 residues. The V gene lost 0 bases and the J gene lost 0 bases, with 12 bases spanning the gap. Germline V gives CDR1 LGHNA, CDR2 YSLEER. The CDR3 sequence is CASSQDRNSLSGANVLTF. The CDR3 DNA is TGCGCCAGCAGCCAAGATAGGAACAGCCTCTCTGGGGCCAACGTCCTGACTTTC.

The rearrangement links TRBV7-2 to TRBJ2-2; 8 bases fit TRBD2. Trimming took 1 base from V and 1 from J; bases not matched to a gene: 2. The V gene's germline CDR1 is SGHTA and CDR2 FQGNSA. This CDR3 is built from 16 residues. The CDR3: CASSLDSGVNTGELFF. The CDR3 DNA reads TGTGCCAGCAGCTTAGATAGCGGGGTGAACACCGGGGAGCTGTTTTTT.

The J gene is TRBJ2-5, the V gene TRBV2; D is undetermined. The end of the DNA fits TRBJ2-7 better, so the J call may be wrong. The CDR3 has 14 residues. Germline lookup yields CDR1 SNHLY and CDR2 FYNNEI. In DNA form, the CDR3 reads TGTGCCAGCAGTGATCAGAGTCCACCCTACGAGCAGTACTTC. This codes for CASSDQSPPYEQYF.